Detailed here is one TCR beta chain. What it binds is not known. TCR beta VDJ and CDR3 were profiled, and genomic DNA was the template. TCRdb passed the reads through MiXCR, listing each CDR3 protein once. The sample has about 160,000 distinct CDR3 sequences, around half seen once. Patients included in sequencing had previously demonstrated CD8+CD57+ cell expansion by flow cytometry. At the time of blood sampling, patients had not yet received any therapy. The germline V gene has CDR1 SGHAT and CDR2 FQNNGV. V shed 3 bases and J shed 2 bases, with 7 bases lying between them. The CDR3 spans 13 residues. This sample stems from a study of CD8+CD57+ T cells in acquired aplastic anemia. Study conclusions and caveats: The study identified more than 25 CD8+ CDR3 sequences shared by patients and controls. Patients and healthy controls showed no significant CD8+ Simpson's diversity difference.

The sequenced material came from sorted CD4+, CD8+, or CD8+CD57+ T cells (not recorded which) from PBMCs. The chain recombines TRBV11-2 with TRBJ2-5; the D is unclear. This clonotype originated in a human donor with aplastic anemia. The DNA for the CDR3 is TGTGCCAGCAGCTTTAAGCCGCAAGAGACCCAGTACTTC. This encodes CASSFKPQETQYF. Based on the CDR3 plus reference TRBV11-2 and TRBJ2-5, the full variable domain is EAGVAQSPRYKIIEKRQSVAFWCNPISGHATLYWYQQILGQGPKLLIQFQNNGVVDDSQLPKDRFSAERLKGVDSTLKIQPAKLEDSAVYLCASSFKPQETQYFGPGTRLLVL.